The source of this T cell receptor (beta chain) is a study of graft-versus-host responses after intestinal transplantation. TCRdb's copy holds only in-frame clones and misses some; the assay was immunoSEQ multiplex PCR. The sample consists of 35,000 to 50,000 clones, roughly 95% of them appearing once. This CDR3 is built from 18 residues. V dropped 2 bases and J dropped 4 bases, with 24 bases sitting between them. Germline V gene data show CDR1 as WSHSY and CDR2 as SAAADI. About this clone itself: The antigen is unknown.

Study-level findings and limits: Analysis identified GvH clones in recipient marrow, with some appearing first in ileum or blood.

The V and J genes are TRBV10-2 and TRBJ2-7, with D possibly TRBD1 on 5 matching bases. This TCR derives from a human donor who was the organ donor for an intestinal transplant. Here the sequenced sample was unstimulated CD8+ T cells sorted from spleen or lymph node cells, taken before transplant. The CDR3 protein is CASSEDPAGKGNPYEQYF. The CDR3 region has the DNA TGCGCCAGCAGTGAGGATCCGGCAGGGAAGGGCAACCCTTACGAGCAGTACTTC.